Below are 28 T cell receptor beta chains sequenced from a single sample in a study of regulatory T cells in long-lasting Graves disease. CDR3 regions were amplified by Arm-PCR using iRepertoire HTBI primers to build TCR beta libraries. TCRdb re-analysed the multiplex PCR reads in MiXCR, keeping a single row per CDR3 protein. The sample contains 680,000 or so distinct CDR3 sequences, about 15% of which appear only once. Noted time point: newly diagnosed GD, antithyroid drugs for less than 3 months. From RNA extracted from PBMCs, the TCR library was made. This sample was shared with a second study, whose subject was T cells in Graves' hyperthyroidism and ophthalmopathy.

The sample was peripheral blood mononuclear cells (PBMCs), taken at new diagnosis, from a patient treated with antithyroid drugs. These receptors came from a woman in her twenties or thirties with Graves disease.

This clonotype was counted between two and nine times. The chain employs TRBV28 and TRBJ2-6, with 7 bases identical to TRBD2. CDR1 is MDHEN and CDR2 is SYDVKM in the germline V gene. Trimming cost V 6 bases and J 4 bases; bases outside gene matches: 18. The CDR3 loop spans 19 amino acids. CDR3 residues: CASSHGGGRQQLGANVLTF. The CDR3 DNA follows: TGTGCCAGCAGCCATGGGGGGGGGAGACAGCAGCTAGGGGCCAACGTCCTGACTTTC.

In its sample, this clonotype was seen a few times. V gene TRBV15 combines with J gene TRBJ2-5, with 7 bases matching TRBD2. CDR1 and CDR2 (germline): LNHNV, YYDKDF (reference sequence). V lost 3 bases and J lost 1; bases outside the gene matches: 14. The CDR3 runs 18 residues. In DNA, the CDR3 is TGTGCCACCAGCAGGCGGCGGGAGCTGTTGGGTCGCCAAGAGACCCAGTACTTC. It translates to CATSRRRELLGRQETQYF.

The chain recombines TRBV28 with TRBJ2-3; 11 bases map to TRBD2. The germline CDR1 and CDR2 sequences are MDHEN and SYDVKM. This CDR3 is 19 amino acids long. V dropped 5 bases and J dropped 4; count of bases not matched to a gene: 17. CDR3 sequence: CASSHRLAGRPKGADTQYF. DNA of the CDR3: TGTGCCAGCAGTCACAGACTAGCGGGAAGGCCCAAGGGCGCAGATACGCAGTATTTT. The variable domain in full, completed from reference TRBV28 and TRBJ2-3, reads DVKVTQSSRYLVKRTGEKVFLECVQDMDHENMFWYRQDPGLGLRLIYFSYDVKMKEKGDIPEGYSVSREKKERFSLILESASTNQTSMYLCASSHRLAGRPKGADTQYFGPGTRLTVL.

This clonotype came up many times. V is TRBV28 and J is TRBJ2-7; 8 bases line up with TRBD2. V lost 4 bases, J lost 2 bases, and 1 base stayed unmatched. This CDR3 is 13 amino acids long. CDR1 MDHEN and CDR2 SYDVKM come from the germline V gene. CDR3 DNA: TGTGCCAGCAGTTGGGGACTAGCCTACGAGCAGTACTTC. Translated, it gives CASSWGLAYEQYF.

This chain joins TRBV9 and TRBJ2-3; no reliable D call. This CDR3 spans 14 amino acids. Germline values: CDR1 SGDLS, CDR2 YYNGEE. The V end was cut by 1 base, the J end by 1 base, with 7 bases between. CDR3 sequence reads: CASSVHIGTDTQYF. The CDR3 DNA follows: TGTGCCAGCAGCGTACACATAGGCACAGATACGCAGTATTTT.

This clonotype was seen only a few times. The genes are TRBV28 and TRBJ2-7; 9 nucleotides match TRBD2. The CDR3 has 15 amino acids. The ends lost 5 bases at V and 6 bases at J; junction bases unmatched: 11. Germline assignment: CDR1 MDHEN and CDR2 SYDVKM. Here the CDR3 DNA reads TGTGCCAGCAGTCCAACGGGACTAGCTAAGGGCGAGCAGTACTTC. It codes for CASSPTGLAKGEQYF.

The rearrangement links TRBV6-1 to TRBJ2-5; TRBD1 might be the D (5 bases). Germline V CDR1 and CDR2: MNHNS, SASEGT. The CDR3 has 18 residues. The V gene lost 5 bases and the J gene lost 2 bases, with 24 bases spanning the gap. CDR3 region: CASSKKTDGWSYQETQYF. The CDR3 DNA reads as TGTGCCAGCAGTAAGAAGACAGATGGGTGGTCGTATCAAGAGACCCAGTACTTC.

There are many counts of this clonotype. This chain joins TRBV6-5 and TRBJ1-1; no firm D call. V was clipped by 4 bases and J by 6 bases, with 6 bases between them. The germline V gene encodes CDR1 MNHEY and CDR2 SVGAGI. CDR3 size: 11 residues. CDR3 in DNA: TGTGCCAGCAGTTTTGGCCCTGAAGCTTTCTTT. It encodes CASSFGPEAFF.

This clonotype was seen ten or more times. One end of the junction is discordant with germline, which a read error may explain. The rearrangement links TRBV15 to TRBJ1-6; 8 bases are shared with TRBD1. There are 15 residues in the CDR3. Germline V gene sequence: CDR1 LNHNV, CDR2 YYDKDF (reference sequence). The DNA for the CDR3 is TGTGCCACCAGCACTCGGACAGGGACTAATGCACCCCTCCACTTT. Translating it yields CATSTRTGTNAPLHF.

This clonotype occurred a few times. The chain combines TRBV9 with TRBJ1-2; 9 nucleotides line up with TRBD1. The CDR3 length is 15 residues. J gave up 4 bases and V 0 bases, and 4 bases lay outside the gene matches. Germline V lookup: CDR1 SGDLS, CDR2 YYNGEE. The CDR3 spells CASSVEGTGTYGYTF. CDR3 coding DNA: TGTGCCAGCAGCGTAGAAGGGACAGGGACCTATGGCTACACCTTC.

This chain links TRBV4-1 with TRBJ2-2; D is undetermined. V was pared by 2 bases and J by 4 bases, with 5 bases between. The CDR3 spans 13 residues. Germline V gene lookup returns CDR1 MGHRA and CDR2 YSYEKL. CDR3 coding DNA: TGCGCCAGCAGCCAATTGAGCACCGGGGAGCTGTTTTTT. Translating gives CASSQLSTGELFF.

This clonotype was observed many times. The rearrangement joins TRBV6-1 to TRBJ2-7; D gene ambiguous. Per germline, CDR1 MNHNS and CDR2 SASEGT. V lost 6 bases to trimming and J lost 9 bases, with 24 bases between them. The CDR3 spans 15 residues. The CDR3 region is CASRAQFSEVGMQYF. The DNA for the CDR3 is TGTGCCAGCAGGGCCCAGTTTTCAGAAGTCGGTATGCAGTACTTC.

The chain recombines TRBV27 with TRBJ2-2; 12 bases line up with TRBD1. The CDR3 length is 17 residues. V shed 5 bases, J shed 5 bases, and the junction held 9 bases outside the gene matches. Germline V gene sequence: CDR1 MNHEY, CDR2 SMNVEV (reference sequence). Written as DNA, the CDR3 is TGTGCCAGCAGTACCTCAGGGGGACAGGGGGCAACCGGGGAGCTGTTTTTT. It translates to CASSTSGGQGATGELFF.

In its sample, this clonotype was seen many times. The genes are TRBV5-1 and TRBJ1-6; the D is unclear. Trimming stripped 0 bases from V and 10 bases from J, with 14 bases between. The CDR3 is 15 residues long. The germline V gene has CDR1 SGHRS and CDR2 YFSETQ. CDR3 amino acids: CASSLGQPGSSPLHF. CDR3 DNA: TGCGCCAGCAGCTTGGGGCAGCCAGGAAGCTCACCCCTCCACTTT.

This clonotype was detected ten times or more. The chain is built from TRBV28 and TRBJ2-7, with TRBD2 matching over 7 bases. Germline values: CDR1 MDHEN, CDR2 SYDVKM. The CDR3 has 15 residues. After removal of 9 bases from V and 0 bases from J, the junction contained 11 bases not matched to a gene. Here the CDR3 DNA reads TGTGCCAGTACCCCGACTAGCTCATACTCCTACGAGCAGTACTTC. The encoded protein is CASTPTSSYSYEQYF.

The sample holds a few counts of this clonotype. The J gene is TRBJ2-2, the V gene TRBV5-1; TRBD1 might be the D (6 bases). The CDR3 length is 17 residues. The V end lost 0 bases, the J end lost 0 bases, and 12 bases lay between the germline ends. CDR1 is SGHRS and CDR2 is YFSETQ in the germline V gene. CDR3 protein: CASSLGHRDPNTGELFF. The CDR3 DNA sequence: TGCGCCAGCAGCTTGGGGCACAGGGATCCGAACACCGGGGAGCTGTTTTTT.

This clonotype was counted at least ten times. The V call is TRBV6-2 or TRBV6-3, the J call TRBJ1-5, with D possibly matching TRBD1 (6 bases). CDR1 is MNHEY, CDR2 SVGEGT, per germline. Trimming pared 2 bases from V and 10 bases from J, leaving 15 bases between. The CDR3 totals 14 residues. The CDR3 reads CASSYAFTGKPQHF. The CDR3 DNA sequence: TGTGCCAGCAGTTACGCCTTTACAGGGAAACCCCAGCATTTT.

The CDR3 DNA follows: TGTGCCAGCATGGACGGTTCTAGCACAGATACGCAGTATTTT. This translates into CASMDGSSTDTQYF. This chain uses TRBV7-9 with TRBJ2-3; D is uncertain. Germline V gene data show CDR1 as SEHNR and CDR2 as FQNEAQ (reference sequence). Trimming took off 7 bases at V and 0 bases at J, with 11 bases between the two ends. This CDR3 is 14 amino acids long.

CDR3 sequence reads: CSVGGSGSTDTQYF. CDR3 nucleotide sequence: TGCAGCGTTGGGGGTAGCGGAAGCACAGATACGCAGTATTTT. The V gene is TRBV29-1, the J gene TRBJ2-3; a weak D match, TRBD2 (6 bases). CDR1 and CDR2 from the germline V gene are SQVTM and ANQGSEA. Trimming took off 4 bases at V and 0 bases at J, with 11 bases between the two ends. There are 14 residues in the CDR3.

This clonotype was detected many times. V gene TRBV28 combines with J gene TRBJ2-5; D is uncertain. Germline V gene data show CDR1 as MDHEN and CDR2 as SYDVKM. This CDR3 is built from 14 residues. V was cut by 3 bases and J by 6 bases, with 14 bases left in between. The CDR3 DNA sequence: TGTGCCAGCAGTTTCCCACACCCAACCAAGACCCAGTACTTC. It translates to CASSFPHPTKTQYF.

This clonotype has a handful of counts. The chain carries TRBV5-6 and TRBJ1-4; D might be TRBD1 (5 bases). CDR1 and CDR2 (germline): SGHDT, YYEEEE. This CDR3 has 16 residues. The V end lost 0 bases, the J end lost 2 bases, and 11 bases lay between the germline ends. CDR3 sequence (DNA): TGTGCCAGCAGCTTGGCGGGGCAGGCGACTAATGAAAAACTGTTTTTT. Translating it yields CASSLAGQATNEKLFF.

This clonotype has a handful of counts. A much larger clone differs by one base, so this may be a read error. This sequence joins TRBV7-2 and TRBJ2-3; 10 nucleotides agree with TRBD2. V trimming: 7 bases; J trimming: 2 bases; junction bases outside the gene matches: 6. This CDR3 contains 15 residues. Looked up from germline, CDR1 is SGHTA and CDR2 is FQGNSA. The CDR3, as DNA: TGTGCCAGCACCGTAGCGGGAGGCCTCACAGATACGCAGTATTTT. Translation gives CASTVAGGLTDTQYF.

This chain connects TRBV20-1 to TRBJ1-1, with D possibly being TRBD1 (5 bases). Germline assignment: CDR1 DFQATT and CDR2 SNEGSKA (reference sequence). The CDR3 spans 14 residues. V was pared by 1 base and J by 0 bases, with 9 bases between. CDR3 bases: TGCAGTGCTAGAGTCGGGGCGGTGAACACTGAAGCTTTCTTT. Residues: CSARVGAVNTEAFF.

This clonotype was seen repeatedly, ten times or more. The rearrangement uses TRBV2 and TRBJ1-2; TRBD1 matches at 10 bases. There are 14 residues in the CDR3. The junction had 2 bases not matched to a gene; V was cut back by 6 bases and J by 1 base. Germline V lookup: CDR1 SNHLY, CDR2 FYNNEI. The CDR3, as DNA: TGTGCCAGCAGAGGGACAGGGGTTAACTATGGCTACACCTTC. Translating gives CASRGTGVNYGYTF.

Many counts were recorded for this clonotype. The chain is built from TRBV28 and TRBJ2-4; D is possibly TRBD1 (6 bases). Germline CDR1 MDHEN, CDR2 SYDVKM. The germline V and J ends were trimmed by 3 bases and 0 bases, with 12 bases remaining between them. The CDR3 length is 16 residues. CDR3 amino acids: CASSFPGHIAKNIQYF. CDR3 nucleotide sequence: TGTGCCAGCAGTTTCCCGGGACACATAGCCAAAAACATTCAGTACTTC. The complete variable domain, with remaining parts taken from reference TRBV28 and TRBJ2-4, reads DVKVTQSSRYLVKRTGEKVFLECVQDMDHENMFWYRQDPGLGLRLIYFSYDVKMKEKGDIPEGYSVSREKKERFSLILESASTNQTSMYLCASSFPGHIAKNIQYFGAGTRLSVL.

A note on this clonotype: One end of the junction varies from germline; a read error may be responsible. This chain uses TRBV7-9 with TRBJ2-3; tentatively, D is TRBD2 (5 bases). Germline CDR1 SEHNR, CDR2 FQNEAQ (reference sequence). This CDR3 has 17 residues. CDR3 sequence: CASSQDWLAPKADTQYF. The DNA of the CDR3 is TGCGCCAGCAGCCAAGATTGGCTAGCTCCCAAGGCAGATACGCAGTATTTT.

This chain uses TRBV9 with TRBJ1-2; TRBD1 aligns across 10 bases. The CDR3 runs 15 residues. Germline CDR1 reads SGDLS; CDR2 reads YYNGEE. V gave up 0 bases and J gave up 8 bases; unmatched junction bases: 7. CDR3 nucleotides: TGTGCCAGCAGCGTAGGAGGGACAGGGGTACGGGGCTACACCTTC. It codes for CASSVGGTGVRGYTF. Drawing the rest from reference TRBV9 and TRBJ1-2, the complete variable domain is DSGVTQTPKHLITATGQRVTLRCSPRSGDLSVYWYQQSLDQGLQFLIQYYNGEERAKGNILERFSAQQFPDLHSELNLSSLELGDSALYFCASSVGGTGVRGYTFGSGTRLTVV.

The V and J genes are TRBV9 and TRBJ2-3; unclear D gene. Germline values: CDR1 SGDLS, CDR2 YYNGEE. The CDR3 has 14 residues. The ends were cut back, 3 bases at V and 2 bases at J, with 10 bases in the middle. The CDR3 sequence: CASSARSNTDTQYF. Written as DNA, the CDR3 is TGTGCCAGCAGCGCCCGATCCAACACAGATACGCAGTATTTT.